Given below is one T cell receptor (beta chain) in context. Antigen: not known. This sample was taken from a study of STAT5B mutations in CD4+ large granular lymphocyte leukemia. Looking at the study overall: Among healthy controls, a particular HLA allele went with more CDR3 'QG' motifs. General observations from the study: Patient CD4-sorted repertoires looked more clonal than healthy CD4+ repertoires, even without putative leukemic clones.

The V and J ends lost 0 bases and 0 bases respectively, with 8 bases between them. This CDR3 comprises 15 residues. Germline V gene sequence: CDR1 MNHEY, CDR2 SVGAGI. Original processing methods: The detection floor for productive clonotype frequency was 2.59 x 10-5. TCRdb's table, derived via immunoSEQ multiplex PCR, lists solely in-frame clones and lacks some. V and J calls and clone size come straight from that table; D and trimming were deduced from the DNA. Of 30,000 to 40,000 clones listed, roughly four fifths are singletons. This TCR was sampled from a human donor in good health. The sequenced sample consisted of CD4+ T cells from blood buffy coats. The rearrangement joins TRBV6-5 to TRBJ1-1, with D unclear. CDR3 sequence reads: CASSYSGSMNTEAFF. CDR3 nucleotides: TGTGCCAGCAGTTACTCAGGCAGCATGAACACTGAAGCTTTCTTT.